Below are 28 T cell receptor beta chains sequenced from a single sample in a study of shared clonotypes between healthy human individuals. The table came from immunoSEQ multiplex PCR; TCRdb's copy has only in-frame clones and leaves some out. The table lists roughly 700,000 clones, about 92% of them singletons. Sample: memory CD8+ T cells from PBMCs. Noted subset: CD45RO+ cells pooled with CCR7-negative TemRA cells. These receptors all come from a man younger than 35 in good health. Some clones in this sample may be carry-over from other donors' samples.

Here the CDR3 DNA reads TGTGCCAGCAGCTTAGATGGGAGGGAGCAGTACTTC. Its translation is CASSLDGREQYF. This chain uses TRBV11-2 with TRBJ2-7; D may be TRBD2 (6 bases). V was pared by 0 bases and J by 7 bases, with 7 bases between. Germline loops: CDR1 SGHAT, CDR2 FQNNGV. The CDR3 runs 12 residues. Supplemented by reference TRBV11-2 and TRBJ2-7, the full variable domain reads EAGVAQSPRYKIIEKRQSVAFWCNPISGHATLYWYQQILGQGPKLLIQFQNNGVVDDSQLPKDRFSAERLKGVDSTLKIQPAKLEDSAVYLCASSLDGREQYFGPGTRLTVT.

The CDR3 bases are TGCAGCGTTGTTAAATCGGGGGCTATTGGCGAGCAGTACTTC. This codes for CSVVKSGAIGEQYF. The J gene is TRBJ2-7, the V gene TRBV29-1; perhaps D is TRBD1 or TRBD2 (6 bases each). The CDR3 is 14 residues long. Germline-derived CDR1 and CDR2 are SQVTM and ANQGSEA. V was shortened by 4 bases and J by 6 bases, with 19 bases between the two germline ends.

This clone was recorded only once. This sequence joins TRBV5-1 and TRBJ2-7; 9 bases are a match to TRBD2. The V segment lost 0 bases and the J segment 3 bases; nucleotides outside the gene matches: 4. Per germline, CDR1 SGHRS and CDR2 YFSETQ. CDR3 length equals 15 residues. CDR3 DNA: TGCGCCAGCAGCTTGGTGGCTAGCGGGAACTACGAGCAGTACTTC. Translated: CASSLVASGNYEQYF.

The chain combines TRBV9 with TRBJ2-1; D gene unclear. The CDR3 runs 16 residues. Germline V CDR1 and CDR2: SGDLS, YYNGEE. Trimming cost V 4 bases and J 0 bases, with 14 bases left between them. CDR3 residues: CASSLRTPGSYNEQFF. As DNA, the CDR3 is TGTGCCAGCAGCCTCCGGACGCCTGGCTCCTACAATGAGCAGTTCTTC.

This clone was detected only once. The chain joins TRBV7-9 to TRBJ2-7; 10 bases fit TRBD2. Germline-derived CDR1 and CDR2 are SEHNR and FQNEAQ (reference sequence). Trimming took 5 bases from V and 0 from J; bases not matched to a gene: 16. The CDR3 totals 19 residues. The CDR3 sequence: CASSPLLTSGAPRSYEQYF. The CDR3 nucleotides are TGTGCCAGCAGCCCCCTCCTTACTAGCGGGGCGCCACGCTCCTACGAGCAGTACTTC.

The CDR3 sequence is CASSVDRGLDLRNTGTDTQYF. The CDR3 DNA is TGTGCCAGCAGTGTGGATCGGGGACTAGACCTAAGAAATACCGGCACAGATACGCAGTATTTT. This chain connects TRBV2 to TRBJ2-3; TRBD2 agrees at 8 bases. Per germline, CDR1 SNHLY and CDR2 FYNNEI. The length of the CDR3 is 21 residues. The trim removed 4 bases at V and 1 base at J, leaving 22 bases unmatched.

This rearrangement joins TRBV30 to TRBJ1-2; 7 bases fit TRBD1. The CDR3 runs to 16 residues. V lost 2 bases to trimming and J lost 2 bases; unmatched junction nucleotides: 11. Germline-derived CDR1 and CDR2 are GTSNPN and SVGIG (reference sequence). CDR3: CAWSPGTVLTNYGYTF. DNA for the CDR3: TGTGCCTGGAGTCCCGGGACAGTCCTGACCAACTATGGCTACACCTTC. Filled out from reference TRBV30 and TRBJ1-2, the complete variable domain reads SQTIHQWPATLVQPVGSPLSLECTVEGTSNPNLYWYRQAAGRGLQLLFYSVGIGQISSEVPQNLSASRPQDRQFILSSKKLLLSDSGFYLCAWSPGTVLTNYGYTFGSGTRLTVV.

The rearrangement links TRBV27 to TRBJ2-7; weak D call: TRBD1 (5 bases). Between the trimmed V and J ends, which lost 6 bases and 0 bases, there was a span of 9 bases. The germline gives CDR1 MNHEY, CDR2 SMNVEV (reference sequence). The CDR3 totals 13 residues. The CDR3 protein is CASSHGASYEQYF. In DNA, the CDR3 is TGTGCCAGCAGCCATGGGGCCTCCTACGAGCAGTACTTC.

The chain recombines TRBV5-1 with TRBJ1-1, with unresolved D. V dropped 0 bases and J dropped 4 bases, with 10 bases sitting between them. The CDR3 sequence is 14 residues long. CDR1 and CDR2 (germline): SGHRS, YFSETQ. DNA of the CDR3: TGCGCCAGCAGCTTGGTTGGGGTGAGCACTGAAGCTTTCTTT. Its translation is CASSLVGVSTEAFF.

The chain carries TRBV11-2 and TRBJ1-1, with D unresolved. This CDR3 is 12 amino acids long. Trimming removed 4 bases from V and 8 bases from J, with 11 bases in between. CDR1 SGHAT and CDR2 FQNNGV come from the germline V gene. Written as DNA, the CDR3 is TGTGCCAGCAGCTCCGGACGCCCCGAAGCTTTCTTT. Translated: CASSSGRPEAFF.

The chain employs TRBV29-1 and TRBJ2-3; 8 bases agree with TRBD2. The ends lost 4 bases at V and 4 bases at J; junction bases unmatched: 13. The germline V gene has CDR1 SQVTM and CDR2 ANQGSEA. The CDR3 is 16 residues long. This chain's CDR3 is CSVGTLAAGGADTQYF. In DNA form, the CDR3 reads TGCAGCGTTGGGACCCTCGCTGCGGGAGGCGCAGATACGCAGTATTTT.

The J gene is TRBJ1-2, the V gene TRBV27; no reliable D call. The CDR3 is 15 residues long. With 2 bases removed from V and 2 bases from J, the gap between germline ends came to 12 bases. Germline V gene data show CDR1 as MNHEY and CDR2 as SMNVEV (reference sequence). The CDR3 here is CASSLAGGRNYGYTF. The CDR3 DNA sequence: TGTGCCAGCAGTTTAGCGGGAGGCAGAAACTATGGCTACACCTTC.

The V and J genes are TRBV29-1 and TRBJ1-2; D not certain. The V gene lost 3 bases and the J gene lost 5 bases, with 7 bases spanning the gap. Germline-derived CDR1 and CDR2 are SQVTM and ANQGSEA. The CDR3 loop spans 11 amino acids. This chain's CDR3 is CSVETLYGYTF. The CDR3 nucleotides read TGCAGCGTTGAGACCCTATATGGCTACACCTTC. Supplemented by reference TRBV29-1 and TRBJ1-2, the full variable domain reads SAVISQKPSRDICQRGTSLTIQCQVDSQVTMMFWYRQQPGQSLTLIATANQGSEATYESGFVIDKFPISRPNLTFSTLTVSNMSPEDSSIYLCSVETLYGYTFGSGTRLTVV.

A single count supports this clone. DNA for the CDR3: TGTGCCAGCAGCTTGTCTCCCGGGACAGGGCCCCCTTCCGGGGAGCTGTTTTTT. Its translation is CASSLSPGTGPPSGELFF. The V call is TRBV5-5, the J call TRBJ2-2; 9 positions agree with TRBD1. The CDR3 spans 18 residues. Germline loops: CDR1 SGHKS, CDR2 YYEKEE (reference sequence). V shed 1 base, J shed 6 bases, and the junction held 13 bases outside the gene matches.

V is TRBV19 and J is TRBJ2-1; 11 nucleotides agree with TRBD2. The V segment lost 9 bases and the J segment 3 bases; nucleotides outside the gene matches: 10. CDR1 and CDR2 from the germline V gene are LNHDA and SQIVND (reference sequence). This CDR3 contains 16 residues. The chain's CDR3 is CASRRSGTSGYNEQFF. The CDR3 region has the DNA TGTGCCAGCCGAAGATCCGGGACTAGCGGCTACAATGAGCAGTTCTTC.

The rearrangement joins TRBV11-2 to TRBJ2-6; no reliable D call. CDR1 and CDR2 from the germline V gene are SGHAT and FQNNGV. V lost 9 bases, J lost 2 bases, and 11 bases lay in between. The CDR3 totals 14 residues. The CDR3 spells CASSWATGANVLTF. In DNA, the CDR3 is TGTGCCAGTTCGTGGGCGACTGGGGCCAACGTCCTGACTTTC.

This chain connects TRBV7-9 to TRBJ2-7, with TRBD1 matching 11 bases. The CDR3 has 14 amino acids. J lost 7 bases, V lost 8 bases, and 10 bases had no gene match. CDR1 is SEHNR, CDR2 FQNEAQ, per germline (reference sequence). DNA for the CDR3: TGTGCCAGCTCATCCGGGACAGGGGGTTTAGAGCAGTACTTC. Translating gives CASSSGTGGLEQYF.

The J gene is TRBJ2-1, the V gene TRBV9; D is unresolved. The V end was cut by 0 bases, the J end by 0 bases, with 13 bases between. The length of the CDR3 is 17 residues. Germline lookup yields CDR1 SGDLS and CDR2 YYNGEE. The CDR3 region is CASSVASGRSSYNEQFF. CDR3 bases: TGTGCCAGCAGCGTAGCCTCTGGAAGGAGCTCCTACAATGAGCAGTTCTTC.

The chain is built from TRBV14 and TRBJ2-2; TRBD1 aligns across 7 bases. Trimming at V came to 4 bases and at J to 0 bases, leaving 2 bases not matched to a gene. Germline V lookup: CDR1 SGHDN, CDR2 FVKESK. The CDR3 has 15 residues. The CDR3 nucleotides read TGTGCCAGCAGCCGGGACAGTACGAACACCGGGGAGCTGTTTTTT. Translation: CASSRDSTNTGELFF.

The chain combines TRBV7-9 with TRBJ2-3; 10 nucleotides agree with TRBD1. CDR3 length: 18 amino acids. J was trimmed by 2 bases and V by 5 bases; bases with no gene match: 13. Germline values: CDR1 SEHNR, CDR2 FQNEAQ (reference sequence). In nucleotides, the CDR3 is TGTGCCAGCAGCCACCGAGGGACAGGGGAGGGTTACACAGATACGCAGTATTTT. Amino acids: CASSHRGTGEGYTDTQYF.

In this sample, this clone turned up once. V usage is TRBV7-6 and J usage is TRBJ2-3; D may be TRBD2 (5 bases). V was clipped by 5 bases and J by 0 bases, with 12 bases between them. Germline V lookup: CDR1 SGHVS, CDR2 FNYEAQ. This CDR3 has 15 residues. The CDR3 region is CASSILATSTDTQYF. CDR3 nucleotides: TGTGCCAGCAGCATTCTAGCAACTAGCACAGATACGCAGTATTTT. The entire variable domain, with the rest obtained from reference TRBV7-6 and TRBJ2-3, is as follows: GAGVSQSPRYKVTKRGQDVALRCDPISGHVSLYWYRQALGQGPEFLTYFNYEAQQDKSGLPNDRFSAERPEGSISTLTIQRTEQRDSAMYRCASSILATSTDTQYFGPGTRLTVL.

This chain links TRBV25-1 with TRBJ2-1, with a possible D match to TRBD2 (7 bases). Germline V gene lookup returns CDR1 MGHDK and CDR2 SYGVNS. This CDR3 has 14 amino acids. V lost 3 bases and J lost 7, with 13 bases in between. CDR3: CASSDGGGQNEQFF. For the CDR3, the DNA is TGTGCCAGCAGTGATGGCGGGGGACAAAATGAGCAGTTCTTC.

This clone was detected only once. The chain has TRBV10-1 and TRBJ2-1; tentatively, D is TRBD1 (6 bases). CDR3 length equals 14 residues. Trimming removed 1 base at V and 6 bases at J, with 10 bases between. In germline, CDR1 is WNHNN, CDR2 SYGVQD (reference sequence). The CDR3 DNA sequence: TGCGCCAGCAGTGAGTGGAAGGACAGCAATGAGCAGTTCTTC. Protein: CASSEWKDSNEQFF.

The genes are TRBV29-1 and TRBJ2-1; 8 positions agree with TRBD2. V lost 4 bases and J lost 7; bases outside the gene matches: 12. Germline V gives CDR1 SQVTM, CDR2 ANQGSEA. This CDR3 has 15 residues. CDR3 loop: CSVVLSGSIRNEQFF. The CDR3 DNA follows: TGCAGCGTTGTGCTCAGCGGGAGCATTAGAAATGAGCAGTTCTTC.

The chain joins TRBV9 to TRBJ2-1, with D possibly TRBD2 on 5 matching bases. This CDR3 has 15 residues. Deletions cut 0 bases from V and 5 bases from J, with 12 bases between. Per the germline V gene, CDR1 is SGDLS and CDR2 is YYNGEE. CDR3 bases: TGTGCCAGCAGCGTAGTGGCGGGCCCCCACAATGAGCAGTTCTTC. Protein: CASSVVAGPHNEQFF. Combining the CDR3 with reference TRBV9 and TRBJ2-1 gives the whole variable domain DSGVTQTPKHLITATGQRVTLRCSPRSGDLSVYWYQQSLDQGLQFLIQYYNGEERAKGNILERFSAQQFPDLHSELNLSSLELGDSALYFCASSVVAGPHNEQFFGPGTRLTVL.

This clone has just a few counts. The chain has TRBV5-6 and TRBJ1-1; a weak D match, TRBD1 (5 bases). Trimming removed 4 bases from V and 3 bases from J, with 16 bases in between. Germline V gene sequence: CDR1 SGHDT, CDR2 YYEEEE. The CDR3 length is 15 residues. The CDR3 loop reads CASSGPRERDTEAFF. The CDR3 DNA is TGTGCCAGCAGCGGCCCCAGGGAAAGAGACACTGAAGCTTTCTTT.

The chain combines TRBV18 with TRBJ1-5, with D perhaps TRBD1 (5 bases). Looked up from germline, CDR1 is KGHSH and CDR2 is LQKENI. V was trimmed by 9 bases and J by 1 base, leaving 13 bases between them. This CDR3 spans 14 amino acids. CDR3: CARNWGDSNQPQHF. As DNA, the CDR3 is TGTGCCAGAAATTGGGGGGACAGCAATCAGCCCCAGCATTTT.

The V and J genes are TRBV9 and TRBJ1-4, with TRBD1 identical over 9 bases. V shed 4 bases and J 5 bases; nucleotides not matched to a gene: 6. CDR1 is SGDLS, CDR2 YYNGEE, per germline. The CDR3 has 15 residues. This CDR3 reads CASSTRTGDNEKLFF. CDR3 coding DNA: TGTGCCAGCAGCACCCGGACAGGGGACAATGAAAAACTGTTTTTT.